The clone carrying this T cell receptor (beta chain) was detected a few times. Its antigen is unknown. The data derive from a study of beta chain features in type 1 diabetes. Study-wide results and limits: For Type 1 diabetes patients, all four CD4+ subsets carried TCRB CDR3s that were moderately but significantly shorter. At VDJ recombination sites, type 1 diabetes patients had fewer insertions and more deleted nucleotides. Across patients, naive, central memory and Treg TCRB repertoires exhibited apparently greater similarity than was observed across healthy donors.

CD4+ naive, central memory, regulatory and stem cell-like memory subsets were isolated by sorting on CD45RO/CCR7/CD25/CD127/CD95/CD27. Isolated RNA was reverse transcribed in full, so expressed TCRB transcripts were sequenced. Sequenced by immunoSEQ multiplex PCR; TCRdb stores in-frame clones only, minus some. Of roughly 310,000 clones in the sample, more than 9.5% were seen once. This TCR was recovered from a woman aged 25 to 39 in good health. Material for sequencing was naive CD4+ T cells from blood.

The CDR3 region has the DNA TGTGCCAGCTCACCCCTGGTCGGCGGGGGGAGCACAGATACGCAGTATTTT. This encodes CASSPLVGGGSTDTQYF. This chain uses TRBV18 with TRBJ2-3, with 8 positions matching TRBD2. The CDR3 has 17 amino acids. J was trimmed by 0 bases and V by 3 bases; bases with no gene match: 8. CDR1 and CDR2 from the germline V gene are KGHSH and LQKENI.